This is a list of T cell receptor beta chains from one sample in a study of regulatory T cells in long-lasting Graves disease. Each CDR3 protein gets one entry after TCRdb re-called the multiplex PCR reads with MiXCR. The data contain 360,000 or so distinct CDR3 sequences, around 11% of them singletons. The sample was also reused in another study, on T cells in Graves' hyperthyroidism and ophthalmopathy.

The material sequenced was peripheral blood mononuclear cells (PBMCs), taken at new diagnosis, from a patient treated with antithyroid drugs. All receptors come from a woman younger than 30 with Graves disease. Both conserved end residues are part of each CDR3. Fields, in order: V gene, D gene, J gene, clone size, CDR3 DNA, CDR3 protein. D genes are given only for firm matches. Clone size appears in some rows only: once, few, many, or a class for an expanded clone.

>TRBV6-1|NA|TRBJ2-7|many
TGTGCCAGTCCCGGCGAGCGGGCTTCCTACGAGCAGTACTTC
CASPGERASYEQYF
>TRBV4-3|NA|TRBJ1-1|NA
TGCGCCAGCAGCCAAGACGTTTGGTTTTCAGGGTACACTGAAGCTTTCTTT
CASSQDVWFSGYTEAFF
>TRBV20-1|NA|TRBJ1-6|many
TGCAGTCCAGTAAGGTCGGGGGCGAGGTATAATTCACCCCTCCACTTT
CSPVRSGARYNSPLHF
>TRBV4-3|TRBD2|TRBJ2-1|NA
TGCGCCAGCAGCCGAGAAGCTAGCGGGAGCTCCTACAATGAGCAGTTCTTC
CASSREASGSSYNEQFF
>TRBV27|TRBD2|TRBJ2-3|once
TGTGCCAGCAGTTCCCGACTAGCGGACGACACAGATACGCAGTATTTT
CASSSRLADDTDTQYF
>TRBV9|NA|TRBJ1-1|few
TGTGCCAGCAGCCCAGAGGGACACTCCGGCACTGAAGCTTTCTTT
CASSPEGHSGTEAFF
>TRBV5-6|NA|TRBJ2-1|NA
TGTGCCAGCAGCCCGAGGCCTTCCAGGGGGCAGTTCTTC
CASSPRPSRGQFF
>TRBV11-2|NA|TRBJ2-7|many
TGTGCCAGCAGCTTGTCCTTAATTCGGGGGCGGCTTTACTTC
CASSLSLIRGRLYF
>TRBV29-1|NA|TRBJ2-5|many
TGCAGCGTTGAAGCGGGTGGCAGGGGTGTTGGAGAGACCCAGTACTTC
CSVEAGGRGVGETQYF
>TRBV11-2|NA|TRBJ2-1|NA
TGTGCCAGCAGCCGGGGGCGGGGTAGCTCCTACAATGAGCAGTTCTTC
CASSRGRGSSYNEQFF
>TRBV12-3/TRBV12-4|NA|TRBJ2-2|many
TGTGCCAGCAGTTTTACAGGGCGTACCGGGGAGCTGTTTTTT
CASSFTGRTGELFF
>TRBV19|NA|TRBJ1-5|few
TGTGCCAGTAGTGTCAGTTTGGGGCCCCAGCATTTT
CASSVSLGPQHF
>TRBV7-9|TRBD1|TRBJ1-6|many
TGTGCCAGCAGCTTAACCGACAGGGGGTTCTCACCCCTCCACTTT
CASSLTDRGFSPLHF
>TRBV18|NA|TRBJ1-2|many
TGTGCCAGCTCGGAACCCGGTGGGGGCGGCTATGGCTACACCTTC
CASSEPGGGGYGYTF
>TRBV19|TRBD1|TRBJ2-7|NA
TGTGCCAGCTGCCCCGGGACAGGGGGCGTCTACGAGCAGTACTTC
CASCPGTGGVYEQYF
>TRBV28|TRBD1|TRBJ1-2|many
TGTGCCAGCAGTTTACCGGGACAGGGGGCCCGTCGCTATGGCTACACCTTC
CASSLPGQGARRYGYTF
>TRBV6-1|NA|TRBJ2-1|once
TGTGCCAGCAGTGTACCCGGATCCTACGAGCAGTTCTTC
CASSVPGSYEQFF
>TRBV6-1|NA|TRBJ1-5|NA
TGTGCCAGCACCCCTAAAATTAGTCAGCCCCAGCATTTT
CASTPKISQPQHF
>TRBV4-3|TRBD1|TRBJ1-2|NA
TGCGCCAGCAGCCAAGATCTACCGGGACAGGGGGCGCGGGTTGGCTACACCTTC
CASSQDLPGQGARVGYTF
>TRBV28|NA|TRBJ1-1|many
TGTGCCAGCAGTTTAACTTCCAGGGACACTGAAGCTTTCTTT
CASSLTSRDTEAFF
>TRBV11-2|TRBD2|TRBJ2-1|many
TGTGCCAGCAGATTCGTAACGGGGGGTTCCTCCAATGAGCAGTTCTTC
CASRFVTGGSSNEQFF
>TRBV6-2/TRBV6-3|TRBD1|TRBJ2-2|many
TGTGCCAGCCGCCGGACAGGGGTCACTCAGAACACCGGGGAGCTGTTTTTT
CASRRTGVTQNTGELFF
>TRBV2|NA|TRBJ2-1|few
TGTGCCAGCCGTTTCACGGGGTTAAGCAACAATGAGCAGTTCTTC
CASRFTGLSNNEQFF
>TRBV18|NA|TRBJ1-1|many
TGTGCCAGCTCATCAAACAGGGCGAACACTGAAGCTTTCTTT
CASSSNRANTEAFF
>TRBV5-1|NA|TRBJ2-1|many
TGCGCCAGCAGCTTGGCGGATAGAATCAATGAGCAGTTCTTC
CASSLADRINEQFF
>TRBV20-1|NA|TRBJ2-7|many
TGCAGTGCTATCTGGACCCTAGGCTCTCGGGAGCAGTACTTC
CSAIWTLGSREQYF